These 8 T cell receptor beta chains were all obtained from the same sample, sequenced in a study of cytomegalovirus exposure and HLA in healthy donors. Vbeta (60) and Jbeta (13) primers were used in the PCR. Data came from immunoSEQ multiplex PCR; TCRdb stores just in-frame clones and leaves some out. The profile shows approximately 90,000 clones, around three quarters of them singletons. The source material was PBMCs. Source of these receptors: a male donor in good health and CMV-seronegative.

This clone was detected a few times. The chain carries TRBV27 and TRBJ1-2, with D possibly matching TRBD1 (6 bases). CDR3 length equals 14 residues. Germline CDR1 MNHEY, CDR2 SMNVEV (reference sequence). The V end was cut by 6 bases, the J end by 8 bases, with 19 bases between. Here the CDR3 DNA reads TGTGCCAGCAGCCCTGACAGGACCCCAGGAGGCTACACCTTC. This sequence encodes CASSPDRTPGGYTF.

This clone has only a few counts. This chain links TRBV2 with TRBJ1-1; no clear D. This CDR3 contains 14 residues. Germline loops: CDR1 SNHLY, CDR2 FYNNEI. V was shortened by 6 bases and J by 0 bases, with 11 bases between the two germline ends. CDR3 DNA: TGTGCCAGCAGCGCCGAGGGTTTGAACACTGAAGCTTTCTTT. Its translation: CASSAEGLNTEAFF.

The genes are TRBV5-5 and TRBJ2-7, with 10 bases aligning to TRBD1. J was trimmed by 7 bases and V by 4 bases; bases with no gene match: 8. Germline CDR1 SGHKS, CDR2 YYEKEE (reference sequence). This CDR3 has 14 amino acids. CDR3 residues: CASSLGQGTWEQYF. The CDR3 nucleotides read TGTGCCAGCAGCCTGGGACAGGGGACTTGGGAGCAGTACTTC.

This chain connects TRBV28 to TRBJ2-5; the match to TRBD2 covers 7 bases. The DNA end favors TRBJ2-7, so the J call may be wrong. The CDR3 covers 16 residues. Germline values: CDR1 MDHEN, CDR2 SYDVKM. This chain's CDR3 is CASSLSGRGRSYEQYF. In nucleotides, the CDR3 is TGTGCCAGCAGTTTGAGTGGGAGGGGCCGGTCCTACGAGCAGTACTTC.

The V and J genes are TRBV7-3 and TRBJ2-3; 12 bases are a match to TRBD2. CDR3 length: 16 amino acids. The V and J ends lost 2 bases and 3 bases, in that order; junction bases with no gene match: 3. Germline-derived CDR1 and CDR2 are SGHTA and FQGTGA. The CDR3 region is CASSLLGLAGTDTQYF. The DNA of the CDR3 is TGTGCCAGCAGCTTATTAGGACTAGCGGGGACAGATACGCAGTATTTT.

The CDR3 reads CASSRAYISGAEAFF. The DNA for the CDR3 is TGTGCCAGCAGCCGGGCGTATATTAGCGGGGCTGAAGCTTTCTTT. V is TRBV7-9 and J is TRBJ1-1, with unresolved D. Trimming left V 5 bases short and J 6 bases short, with 19 bases between. Germline V gives CDR1 SEHNR, CDR2 FQNEAQ (reference sequence). The CDR3 has 15 amino acids.

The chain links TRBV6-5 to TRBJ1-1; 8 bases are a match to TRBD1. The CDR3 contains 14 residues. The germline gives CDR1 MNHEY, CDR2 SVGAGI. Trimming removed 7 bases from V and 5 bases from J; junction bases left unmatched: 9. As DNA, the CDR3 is TGTGCCAGCAACCCGGGGCAGGGGGCGACTGAAGCTTTCTTT. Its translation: CASNPGQGATEAFF.

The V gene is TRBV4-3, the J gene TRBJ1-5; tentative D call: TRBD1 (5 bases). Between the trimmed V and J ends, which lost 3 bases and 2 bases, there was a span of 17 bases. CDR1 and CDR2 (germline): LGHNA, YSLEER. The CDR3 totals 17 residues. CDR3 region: CASSQAWGRTGNQPQHF. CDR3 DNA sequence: TGCGCCAGCAGCCAGGCCTGGGGCCGGACGGGCAATCAGCCCCAGCATTTT.